The rows below give T cell receptor beta chains drawn from one sample of a study of tumor-infiltrating lymphocytes in primary liver carcinoma. TCRdb re-derived calls from the multiplex PCR reads in MiXCR, one entry per CDR3 protein. The sample includes hundreds of thousands of distinct CDR3 sequences, about 50% of them seen just once. Sequencing input: peripheral blood. These receptors were collected from a woman in her 30s with primary liver carcinoma and hepatitis B virus infection. Each CDR3 is given with its conserved first and last residue. D genes are given only for firm matches. A clone size is listed for some rows: how often the clone was seen (once, few, many), or a class if it is expanded.

j_gene,d_gene,abundance,v_gene,CDR3aa,CDR3nt
TRBJ1-2,.,.,TRBV11-2,CASSFDSYTGGYTF,TGTGCCAGCAGCTTTGATTCCTACACTGGCGGCTACACCTTC
TRBJ2-7,TRBD1,few,TRBV5-6,CASSSGTESYEQYF,TGTGCCAGCAGCTCCGGGACAGAATCCTACGAGCAGTACTTC
TRBJ2-6,.,.,TRBV28,CASSSGTHDTSGANVLTF,TGTGCCAGCAGTTCAGGGACTCACGACACCTCTGGGGCCAACGTCCTGACTTTC
TRBJ2-2,TRBD2,.,TRBV11-3,CASSSWGLAGLPNTEELFF,TGTGCCAGCAGCTCGTGGGGGCTAGCGGGACTACCTAACACCGAGGAGCTGTTTTTT
TRBJ1-3,.,once,TRBV6-1,CASSLGLPHPGNTIYF,TGTGCCAGTTCCCTAGGACTGCCGCACCCTGGAAACACCATATATTTT
TRBJ2-7,TRBD2,.,TRBV12-3/TRBV12-4,CASTSLAAGAHEQYF,TGTGCCAGTACGAGTCTAGCAGCGGGGGCCCACGAGCAATACTTC
TRBJ2-7,.,.,TRBV6-5,CASTTWEIGGPYEQYF,TGTGCCAGCACTACCTGGGAGATCGGGGGCCCCTACGAGCAGTACTTC
TRBJ2-5,.,many,TRBV12-3/TRBV12-4,CASSLSARVETQYF,TGTGCCAGCAGTTTATCCGCCAGGGTGGAGACCCAGTACTTC
TRBJ2-5,.,.,TRBV7-9,CASSSNLKGKDTQYF,TGTGCCAGCAGCTCCAACCTCAAAGGGAAGGATACCCAGTACTTC
TRBJ2-7,.,.,TRBV7-9,CASSLDALYEQYF,TGTGCCAGCAGCTTAGACGCCTTATACGAGCAGTACTTC
TRBJ2-2,.,few,TRBV28,CASSSSPGGLFF,TGTGCCAGCAGTTCCTCCCCCGGAGGGCTGTTTTTT
TRBJ1-3,.,.,TRBV29-1,CSFEASWGQGYGNTIYF,TGCAGCTTTGAAGCTAGTTGGGGCCAAGGATACGGAAACACCATATATTTT
TRBJ2-5,TRBD2,few,TRBV11-2,CASSLARLAGEAYF,TGTGCCAGCAGCTTAGCGCGACTAGCGGGAGAAGCCTACTTT
TRBJ2-3,.,.,TRBV6-5,CASSYPGSIDTQYF,TGTGCCAGCAGTTACCCCGGAAGCATAGATACGCAGTATTTT
TRBJ2-1,TRBD1,.,TRBV10-3,CAISPRQGYNEQFF,TGTGCCATCAGCCCCCGACAGGGATACAATGAGCAGTTCTTC
TRBJ2-1,TRBD1,few,TRBV4-1,CASSHPGQGYNEQFF,TGCGCCAGCAGCCATCCGGGACAGGGGTACAATGAGCAGTTCTTC
TRBJ2-7,.,few,TRBV14,CASSQGRGGTGLSYEQYF,TGTGCCAGCAGCCAAGGGAGGGGAGGGACAGGTCTTTCCTACGAGCAGTACTTC
TRBJ2-2,TRBD1,few,TRBV30,CAWTRTGTGELFF,TGTGCCTGGACGAGGACAGGGACCGGGGAGCTGTTTTTT
TRBJ2-2,TRBD1,few,TRBV6-1,CASSEVLVGTGMSTGELFF,TGTGCCAGCAGTGAAGTTCTGGTCGGGACAGGGATGTCCACCGGGGAGCTGTTTTTT
TRBJ2-7,.,.,TRBV11-2,CAGSASLRDYEQYF,TGTGCCGGCAGCGCCTCGCTGCGAGACTACGAGCAGTACTTC
TRBJ1-2,TRBD1,.,TRBV5-1,CATSPQTGGSWGHTF,TGCGCCACCTCCCCCCAAACAGGGGGAAGTTGGGGTCACACCTTC
TRBJ2-7,.,.,TRBV5-6,CASNLRGNEQYF,TGTGCCAGCAACTTGAGGGGTAACGAACAGTACTTC
TRBJ1-4,TRBD1,once,TRBV18,CASSPTGAPTNEKLFF,TGTGCCAGCTCACCCACAGGGGCGCCGACTAATGAAAAACTGTTTTTT
TRBJ2-7,TRBD2,.,TRBV5-1,CASSFTSGASYEQYF,TGCGCCAGCAGCTTTACTAGCGGAGCCTCCTACGAGCAGTACTTC
TRBJ2-5,TRBD2,many,TRBV29-1,CSVEGRERETQYF,TGCAGCGTTGAGGGGCGGGAGAGGGAGACCCAGTACTTC